The rows below give T cell receptor beta chains drawn from one sample of a study of T cell repertoires and HLA-DP antigens. No antigen is known for these receptors. The method was immunoSEQ multiplex PCR; TCRdb's version includes in-frame clones alone and lacks a portion of them. The table shows about 120,000 clones, with roughly 92% occurring only once. The sequencing sample was made of CD4+ T cells from PBMCs. The receptor set was obtained from a woman in her late teens or twenties in good health and CMV-seronegative. CDR3s include the opening cysteine and the closing phenylalanine or tryptophan. The D gene is left open where the match is weak. A clone size is listed for some rows: how often the clone was seen (once, few, many), or a class if it is expanded.

V gene	J gene	D gene	clone size	CDR3 DNA	CDR3 protein
TRBV11-2	TRBJ2-3	.	once	TGTGCCAGCAGCACCGGGGGAAGGGATACGCAGTATTTT	CASSTGGRDTQYF
TRBV4-3	TRBJ2-2	.	.	TGCGCCAGCAGCCAGCAGGGAGTTGGCACCGGGGAGCTGTTTTTT	CASSQQGVGTGELFF
TRBV7-8	TRBJ1-4	.	once	TGTGCCAGCAGTTATAATATAGCTGGGTCCTCAGAGCCTAATGAAAAACTGTTTTTT	CASSYNIAGSSEPNEKLFF
TRBV7-9	TRBJ1-6	.	.	TGTGCCAGCAGCCAGGCCGACATTTCACCCCTCCACTTT	CASSQADISPLHF
TRBV11-3	TRBJ2-3	.	once	TGTGCCAGCACTCGGGGATTGGGCACAGATACGCAGTATTTT	CASTRGLGTDTQYF
TRBV5-6	TRBJ2-6	.	.	TGTGCCAGCAGCTCAGTCCCCTCTGGGGCCAACGTCCTGACTTTC	CASSSVPSGANVLTF
TRBV5-8	TRBJ1-5	.	.	TGTGCCAGCAGCTTGGTTACCGGGTCCAGCAATCAGCCCCAGCATTTT	CASSLVTGSSNQPQHF
TRBV7-9	TRBJ2-1	TRBD2	.	TGTGCCAGCAGCCCTCAGGGGACTAGCGGGAGGGTGAACAATGAGCAGTTCTTC	CASSPQGTSGRVNNEQFF
TRBV29-1	TRBJ2-3	.	.	TGCAGCCACGCGGGGTCATCAGATACGCAGTATTTT	CSHAGSSDTQYF
TRBV7-2	TRBJ1-3	.	.	TGTGCCAGCAGCTTAGCGGCCAACACCATATATTTT	CASSLAANTIYF
TRBV27	TRBJ1-1	.	.	TGTGCCAGCAGTTTCCGATCAACTGGGACGGTGAACACTGAAGCTTTCTTT	CASSFRSTGTVNTEAFF
TRBV28	TRBJ2-5	.	few	TGTGCCAGCAGTTCAGGCAAGGGGGCGGGAGGTACCTCGGGGGCCCAGTACTTC	CASSSGKGAGGTSGAQYF
TRBV28	TRBJ2-5	TRBD1	.	TGTGCCAGCAGGGGACAGGACCGAGAGACCCAGTACTTC	CASRGQDRETQYF
TRBV28	TRBJ2-1	.	.	TGTGCCAGCAGTTGGGGCACAGGAGAGCAGTTCTTC	CASSWGTGEQFF
TRBV15	TRBJ1-2	.	.	TGTGCCACCAGCAGTCCCAGACCAAACTATGGCTACACCTTC	CATSSPRPNYGYTF
TRBV28	TRBJ2-2	TRBD2	.	TGTGCCAGCAGTTTAAGCGGGAGAAGATCCGGGGAGCTGTTTTTT	CASSLSGRRSGELFF
TRBV7-2	TRBJ1-1	.	.	TGTGCCAGCAGCTTAGGAAAGAACACTGAAGCTTTCTTT	CASSLGKNTEAFF
TRBV27	TRBJ2-4	TRBD2	.	TGTGCCAGCAAGCGGGAGGGCCGCCGGAACATTCAGTACTTC	CASKREGRRNIQYF
TRBV5-1	TRBJ1-2	.	.	TGCGCCAGCAGCTTGGATCCAGTAGCACAGACTAACTATGGCTACACCTTC	CASSLDPVAQTNYGYTF
TRBV28	TRBJ1-2	.	.	TGTGCCAGCAGAGCCCCTAGAGCTGGATATGGCTACACCTTC	CASRAPRAGYGYTF
TRBV27	TRBJ2-2	TRBD2	.	TGTGCCCCGGCCGGGGGGGGGAACACCGGGGAGCTGTTTTTT	CAPAGGGNTGELFF
TRBV5-1	TRBJ2-7	.	.	TGCGCCAGCAGCCTTCAGGGGAATGTAGACGAGCAGTACTTC	CASSLQGNVDEQYF
TRBV7-2	TRBJ2-7	TRBD1	.	TGTGCCAGCAGCTTAGAGGGGGCGCGGTTATTATACGAGCAGTACTTC	CASSLEGARLLYEQYF
TRBV5-8	TRBJ1-2	.	.	TGTGCCAGCAGCTTGCGACCTCGCGGTAACTATGGCTACACCTTC	CASSLRPRGNYGYTF
TRBV7-9	TRBJ2-1	TRBD2	.	TGTGCCAGCAGCTTTCCTAGCGGGAGGCGCCGGGATGAGCAGTTCTTC	CASSFPSGRRRDEQFF
TRBV5-6	TRBJ2-5	.	.	TGTGCCAGCAGCTTGGGTGGTTTTCAAGAGACCCAGTACTTC	CASSLGGFQETQYF
TRBV10-3	TRBJ2-6	.	.	TGTGCCATCAGTGGGTCGGATCGCTCTGGGGCCAACGTCCTGACTTTC	CAISGSDRSGANVLTF
TRBV7-2	TRBJ2-3	TRBD2	.	TGTGCCAGCAGCTTAGCAGGGACTAGCGGCACAGATACGCAGTATTTT	CASSLAGTSGTDTQYF
TRBV20-1	TRBJ2-5	TRBD2	.	TGCAGTGCTGGGGGAGGGGAGACCCAGTACTTC	CSAGGGETQYF
TRBV7-9	TRBJ2-2	.	.	TGTGCCAGCAGCCCCGACCGAGCGGCGGGGTCGAACACCGGGGAGCTGTTTTTT	CASSPDRAAGSNTGELFF
TRBV7-9	TRBJ2-4	.	.	TGTGCCAGCAGCTTATTCCGGGTTGGGGGAGACATTCAGTACTTC	CASSLFRVGGDIQYF
TRBV7-3	TRBJ1-2	.	.	TGTGCCAGCAGCTTATCCCGTTCGGGGGTACGTGGCTACACCTTC	CASSLSRSGVRGYTF
TRBV19	TRBJ2-2	.	.	TGTGCCAGTACCGTCAGGTGGGCGAACACCGGGGAGCTGTTTTTT	CASTVRWANTGELFF
TRBV28	TRBJ2-2	.	.	TGTGCCAGCAGTTTCCCGGGCGCGAACACCGGGGAGCTGTTTTTT	CASSFPGANTGELFF
TRBV28	TRBJ2-3	.	.	TGTGCCAGCAGTTTGCCTACCACAGATACGCAGTATTTT	CASSLPTTDTQYF
TRBV5-1	TRBJ2-1	TRBD1	.	TGCGCCAGCAGCTGGACACCGGGACAGCAAAACAATGAGCAGTTCTTC	CASSWTPGQQNNEQFF
TRBV7-2	TRBJ2-7	.	.	TGTGCCAGCAGCCCCATGGGACTGGTGGACTACGAGCAGTACTTC	CASSPMGLVDYEQYF
TRBV5-1	TRBJ2-2	TRBD2	.	TGCGCCAGCAGCTTGGGGACTAGCCAGAACACCGGGGAGCTGTTTTTT	CASSLGTSQNTGELFF
TRBV7-2	TRBJ2-5	TRBD2	.	TGTGCCAGCAGCCGAACCGGCGGGGGTCGGGAGACCCGGTACTTC	CASSRTGGGRETRYF
TRBV5-1	TRBJ2-7	TRBD2	.	TGCGCCAGCAGCACCTCCGGGACTAGCGGGATTGAAGAGCAGTACTTC	CASSTSGTSGIEEQYF
TRBV7-9	TRBJ2-7	TRBD1	once	TGTGCCAGCAGCTTATCCGAGACAGGGAACGCCGAGCAGTACTTC	CASSLSETGNAEQYF
TRBV7-6	TRBJ1-5	TRBD1	.	TGTGCCAGCAGCACACGGACAGGGGTTATTCAGCCCCAGCATTTT	CASSTRTGVIQPQHF
TRBV2	TRBJ2-7	.	.	TGTGCCAGCAGTGCTAAGTACGAGCAGTACTTC	CASSAKYEQYF
TRBV6-1	TRBJ2-7	.	.	TGTGCCAGCAGTCCTGAGTCCCCTCTCTACGAGCAGTACTTC	CASSPESPLYEQYF
TRBV7-2	TRBJ1-2	TRBD1	.	TGTGCCAGCAGCTTACCAGGGGGCGGCTATGGCTACACCTTC	CASSLPGGGYGYTF
TRBV2	TRBJ1-6	.	once	TGTGCCAGCACGGGCTTCCTCTCCTATAATTCACCCCTCCACTTT	CASTGFLSYNSPLHF
TRBV10-3	TRBJ1-1	.	few	TGTGCCATCAGTGCACAGACCATGAACACTGAAGCTTTCTTT	CAISAQTMNTEAFF
TRBV6-5	TRBJ1-2	.	.	TGTGCCAGCAGTGAAAGACAGGCTAGCGGCTACACCTTC	CASSERQASGYTF
TRBV9	TRBJ2-1	.	.	TGTGCCAGCAGCGTATATAGCCATGAGCAGTTCTTC	CASSVYSHEQFF
TRBV5-3	TRBJ2-5	TRBD2	.	TGTGCCAGAAGCCATCAACTAGCGGGATGGAAAGGGACCCAGTACTTC	CARSHQLAGWKGTQYF
TRBV6-6	TRBJ2-1	.	.	TGTGCCAGCAGTTATTCAGGAAGCAATGAGCAGTTCTTC	CASSYSGSNEQFF
TRBV6-6	TRBJ1-1	.	.	TGTGCCAGCAGTTACTCGTCCCACTCCGCTTTCTTT	CASSYSSHSAFF
TRBV2	TRBJ2-2	TRBD1	.	TGTGCCAGAAACCGGGACAGCATCGGCACCGGGGAGCTGTTTTTT	CARNRDSIGTGELFF
TRBV7-2	TRBJ2-5	.	once	TGTGCCAGCAGCTTAGCTACAGTACAAGAGACCCAGTACTTC	CASSLATVQETQYF
TRBV7-9	TRBJ2-7	TRBD2	.	TGTGCCAGCAGCAAGAGGACTAGCGGACTTTACTACGAGCAGTACTTC	CASSKRTSGLYYEQYF
TRBV19	TRBJ1-5	.	.	TGTGCCAGTAGCCCCCTGGGACCAGGGAATCAGCCCCAGCATTTT	CASSPLGPGNQPQHF
TRBV2	TRBJ2-7	.	.	TGTGCCAGCAGTGTACAGGGGAGGTCCTACGAGCAGTACTTC	CASSVQGRSYEQYF
TRBV7-2	TRBJ2-1	.	.	TGTGCCAGCAGCTTAGCAGGGGGCAATGAGCAGTTCTTC	CASSLAGGNEQFF
TRBV7-3	TRBJ2-7	TRBD1	.	TGTGCCAGCAGCTTAGCCAGGGGGTTGGGGGAGCAGTACTTC	CASSLARGLGEQYF